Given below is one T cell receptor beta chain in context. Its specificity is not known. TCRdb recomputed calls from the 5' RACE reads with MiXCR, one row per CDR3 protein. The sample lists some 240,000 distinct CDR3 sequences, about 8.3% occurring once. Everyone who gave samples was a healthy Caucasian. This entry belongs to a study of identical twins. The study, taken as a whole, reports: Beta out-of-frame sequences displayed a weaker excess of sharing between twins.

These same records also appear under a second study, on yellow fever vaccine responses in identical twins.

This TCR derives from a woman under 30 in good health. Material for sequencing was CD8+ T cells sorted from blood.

The chain's CDR3 is CASSAPLETISYEQYF. DNA for the CDR3: TGTGCCAGCAGCGCGCCTTTGGAGACCATTTCCTACGAGCAGTACTTC. The chain uses TRBV6-2 or TRBV6-3 and TRBJ2-7; D not resolved. The germline gives CDR1 MNHEY, CDR2 SVGEGT. V was clipped by 6 bases and J by 1 base, with 19 bases between them. The CDR3 runs 16 residues.